This TCR beta chain comes out of a study of T-cell memory formation after mild COVID-19. From 5'RACE with constant-segment primers came TCR alpha and TCR beta cDNA libraries that carried sample barcodes and UMIs. TCRdb re-analysed the 5' RACE reads in MiXCR, keeping a single row per CDR3 protein. This sample carries roughly 100,000 distinct CDR3 sequences, around 11% of them seen once, and the ten largest clones take 25% to 35%. Study conclusions and caveats: That cross-reactive memory joined was suggested by some responding clones appearing in pre-infection memory.

The CDR3 has 16 residues. The J segment lost 5 bases and the V segment lost 4 bases, leaving 10 bases of the junction unmatched. Germline lookup yields CDR1 SGDLS and CDR2 YYNGEE. This clonotype was observed a handful of times. The antigen is not known. The rearrangement uses TRBV9 and TRBJ2-7; 12 bases are a match to TRBD2. The sample consisted of PBMCs or a T cell subset sorted from them (not recorded which). The TCR comes from an adult woman who had mild COVID-19 (a few samples of this study predate the infection). Cell type and time point are not known. The CDR3 spells CASSPGTSGRTDEQYF. CDR3 nucleotide sequence: TGTGCCAGCAGCCCAGGGACTAGCGGGCGTACTGACGAGCAGTACTTC. The complete variable domain, with remaining parts taken from reference TRBV9 and TRBJ2-7, reads DSGVTQTPKHLITATGQRVTLRCSPRSGDLSVYWYQQSLDQGLQFLIQYYNGEERAKGNILERFSAQQFPDLHSELNLSSLELGDSALYFCASSPGTSGRTDEQYFGPGTRLTVT.